The 16 T cell receptor beta chains given below trace back to one sample, sequenced in a study of T cell repertoires in cytomegalovirus infection. These receptors are not linked to any known antigen. TCRdb fed the reads into MiXCR, producing one record per CDR3 protein. The table has around 900,000 distinct CDR3 sequences, around a third seen once. The specimen was cultured CD8+ T cells from PBMCs, collected from culture after CMV antigen stimulation. The receptors stem from a human donor in good health (CMV status not recorded). Some clones in this sample may be carry-over from other donors' samples.

This clonotype was recorded many times. The chain uses TRBV7-9 and TRBJ2-1; TRBD2 aligns across 7 bases. J lost 0 bases, V lost 10 bases, and 6 bases had no gene match. This CDR3 region has 14 residues. CDR1 and CDR2 from the germline V gene are SEHNR and FQNEAQ (reference sequence). The CDR3 region has the DNA TGTGCCACCACCCCGGGGGGCTCCTACAATGAGCAGTTCTTC. It yields the protein CATTPGGSYNEQFF.

In this sample, this clonotype turned up once. The chain uses TRBV19 and TRBJ2-5; D gene uncertain. This CDR3 is 12 amino acids long. CDR1 LNHDA and CDR2 SQIVND come from the germline V gene (reference sequence). The ends were cut back, 2 bases at V and 5 bases at J, with 6 bases in the middle. The CDR3 nucleotides read TGTGCCAGTAGTATATTCGGGGAGACCCAGTACTTC. Translating gives CASSIFGETQYF.

This clonotype was detected a few times. This CDR3 reads CASNWDSEQYF. The CDR3 DNA sequence: TGTGCCAGCAACTGGGACAGCGAGCAGTACTTC. The chain employs TRBV5-6 and TRBJ2-7; 7 bases are shared with TRBD1. The CDR3 totals 11 residues. The V segment lost 6 bases and the J segment 6 bases; nucleotides outside the gene matches: 3. CDR1 and CDR2 from the germline V gene are SGHDT and YYEEEE.

The rearrangement uses TRBV18 and TRBJ2-4; D is undetermined. From germline, CDR1 is KGHSH and CDR2 LQKENI. The CDR3 totals 16 residues. Trimming removed 0 bases at V and 6 bases at J, with 15 bases between. The CDR3 nucleotides read TGTGCCAGCTCACCACCGGGATTTGGGTCTATAAACATTCAGTACTTC. It translates to CASSPPGFGSINIQYF. The complete variable domain, with remaining parts taken from reference TRBV18 and TRBJ2-4, reads NAGVMQNPRHLVRRRGQEARLRCSPMKGHSHVYWYRQLPEEGLKFMVYLQKENIIDESGMPKERFSAEFPKEGPSILRIQQVVRGDSAAYFCASSPPGFGSINIQYFGAGTRLSVL.

The V call is TRBV6-5, the J call TRBJ1-2, with a tentative D call TRBD1 (6 bases). Germline-derived CDR1 and CDR2 are MNHEY and SVGAGI. The CDR3 length is 15 residues. Deletions cut 7 bases from V and 1 base from J, with 16 bases between. CDR3 sequence: CASKDGGGHNYGYTF. In DNA form, the CDR3 reads TGTGCCAGCAAGGACGGGGGGGGCCATAACTATGGCTACACCTTC.

This chain connects TRBV5-8 to TRBJ2-7; 14 bases are shared with TRBD2. V was pared by 1 base and J by 0 bases, with 12 bases of the junction left unmatched. This CDR3 comprises 20 residues. CDR1 is SGHTS, CDR2 YDEGEE, per germline. The CDR3 region has the DNA TGTGCCAGCAGCTTGCTCGGGACTAGCGGGGGCCATTCCACCTCCTACGAGCAGTACTTC. Protein: CASSLLGTSGGHSTSYEQYF.

This clonotype was recorded only once. This rearrangement joins TRBV14 to TRBJ2-7, with D possibly matching TRBD1 (6 bases). Trimming shortened V by 0 bases and J by 2 bases, and 14 bases separated the two germline ends. From germline, CDR1 is SGHDN and CDR2 FVKESK. This CDR3 region has 16 residues. The CDR3 DNA reads as TGTGCCAGCAGCCAAGATTGGGAACAGGGCCCCTACGAGCAGTACTTC. Protein product: CASSQDWEQGPYEQYF.

This sequence joins TRBV27 and TRBJ1-2, with D tentatively TRBD1 (5 bases). The V end was cut by 5 bases, the J end by 4 bases, with 17 bases between. Germline lookup yields CDR1 MNHEY and CDR2 SMNVEV (reference sequence). The CDR3 totals 15 residues. The CDR3 region has the DNA TGTGCCAGCAGTCCGGGACTCAATCCCTTCTATGGCTACACCTTC. The encoded protein is CASSPGLNPFYGYTF.

J is TRBJ2-1 and V is TRBV27; D is perhaps TRBD1 (6 bases). The germline gives CDR1 MNHEY, CDR2 SMNVEV (reference sequence). The CDR3 totals 14 residues. Between the trimmed V and J ends, which lost 8 bases and 2 bases, there was a span of 13 bases. CDR3 amino acids: CASSNRDTYNEQFF. The CDR3 coding sequence is TGTGCCAGCTCAAACAGGGATACCTACAATGAGCAGTTCTTC.

V gene TRBV4-3 combines with J gene TRBJ1-2; the D is unclear. V lost 1 base and J lost 4, with 16 bases in between. Germline CDR1 LGHNA, CDR2 YSLEER. The CDR3 extends over 16 amino acids. As DNA, the CDR3 is TGCGCCAGCAGCCAAGTCTTAGAGGTCCTTTCCTATGGCTACACCTTC. It encodes CASSQVLEVLSYGYTF.

Comment on this clonotype: A much larger clone lies one base from this, so it may be a read error. The gene calls are TRBV12-3 or TRBV12-4 and TRBJ2-7; D ambiguous. This CDR3 has 12 amino acids. CDR3: CASSLTTYGQYF. The CDR3 DNA reads TGTGCCAGCAGTTTAACAACCTACGGGCAGTACTTC.

The genes are TRBV20-1 and TRBJ2-7, with D perhaps TRBD1 or TRBD2 (6 bases each). CDR1 is DFQATT, CDR2 SNEGSKA, per germline (reference sequence). The CDR3 runs to 13 residues. V lost 5 bases and J lost 7, with 18 bases in between. CDR3 sequence reads: CSAGRGAGWEQYV. The CDR3, as DNA: TGCAGTGCTGGTAGGGGGGCAGGGTGGGAGCAGTACGTC.

In the case of this clonotype: This may be a read error: a much more frequent sequence differs by one nucleotide. The CDR3 here is CASCDGRGWETQYF. CDR3 nucleotide sequence: TGTGCCAGCTGCGACGGCAGGGGTTGGGAGACCCAGTACTTC. This chain connects TRBV7-2 to TRBJ2-5, with a tentative D call TRBD1 (6 bases). The CDR3 length is 14 residues. V was shortened by 8 bases and J by 5 bases, with 18 bases between the two germline ends. The germline gives CDR1 SGHTA, CDR2 FQGNSA.

Concerning this clonotype itself: One end of the junction does not line up with germline, which may come from a read error. In DNA, the CDR3 is TGTGCCAACAGCCGGGGGGGCAGCTACGAGCAGTACTTC. Translated, it gives CANSRGGSYEQYF. The chain combines TRBV5-6 with TRBJ2-7; 8 bases map to TRBD2. Per germline, CDR1 SGHDT and CDR2 YYEEEE. This CDR3 spans 13 amino acids.

This clonotype was recorded only once. The chain couples TRBV4-3 to TRBJ1-1; no reliable D call. In germline, CDR1 is LGHNA, CDR2 YSLEER. V lost 0 bases and J lost 0, with 23 bases in between. The CDR3 covers 20 residues. CDR3 nucleotides: TGCGCCAGCAGCCAAGATTCCGGACCTAACTCGTTATTCATGAACACTGAAGCTTTCTTT. It encodes CASSQDSGPNSLFMNTEAFF.

This chain links TRBV7-9 with TRBJ2-7; possibly TRBD1 or TRBD2 for D (5 bases each). V lost 5 bases, J lost 3 bases, and 17 bases lay in between. CDR3 size: 15 residues. CDR1 and CDR2 from the germline V gene are SEHNR and FQNEAQ (reference sequence). The CDR3 coding sequence is TGTGCCAGCAGCCCCGGCGTGGGGGTTTTCTACGAGCAGTACTTC. This encodes CASSPGVGVFYEQYF. Supplemented by reference TRBV7-9 and TRBJ2-7, the full variable domain reads DTGVSQNPRHKITKRGQNVTFRCDPISEHNRLYWYRQTLGQGPEFLTYFQNEAQLEKSRLLSDRFSAERPKGSFSTLEIQRTEQGDSAMYLCASSPGVGVFYEQYFGPGTRLTVT.